In this sample, the clone carrying this T cell receptor beta chain turned up a few times. V lost 4 bases, J lost 7 bases, and 11 bases stayed unmatched. The length of the CDR3 is 15 residues. CDR1 and CDR2 (germline): SGHAT, FQNNGV. The data derive from a study of blood T cells in healthy people across ages. A sample-barcoded 5' primer and a J-beta primer mix were used in a second PCR of about 7 to 12 cycles. TCRdb itself ran the 5' RACE reads through MiXCR, one entry per CDR3 protein. The sample lists approximately 320,000 distinct CDR3 sequences, roughly 29% occurring once. Sequencing was performed on blood. This sequence joins TRBV11-2 and TRBJ2-5, with TRBD2 identical over 8 bases. The TCR was taken from a woman aged 65 to 85 in good health. The CDR3 DNA reads TGTGCCAGCAGCTCAGAGGCCCTAGCGGGTAGGACCCAGTACTTC. It yields the protein CASSSEALAGRTQYF.